The clone carrying this TCR beta chain has a count of ten or more. The target antigen is unknown. The CDR3 totals 13 residues. The germline V and J ends were trimmed by 7 bases and 2 bases, with 9 bases remaining between them. TCRdb passed the 5' RACE reads through MiXCR, listing each CDR3 protein once. The table lists approximately 210,000 distinct CDR3 sequences, 6.5% to 8% of them singletons. The data belong to a study of identical twins. Study-level results: Within cord blood, abundant beta clonotypes carried fewer insertions, but memory repertoires showed no such trend. The authors drew conclusions from cross-sectional statistical analysis rather than following the same donors.

The same sample was also used in a study of T cells expressing NK-cell markers. That publication notes: Leadership of the CD3+CD56-NKG2C+ fraction also belonged to these clonotypes in several donors.

This chain uses TRBV12-3 or TRBV12-4 with TRBJ1-3; tentatively, D is TRBD1 (5 bases). This receptor was taken from a woman aged 18-35 years in good health. The sequenced material came from CD8+ T cells sorted from blood. In DNA form, the CDR3 reads TGTGCCAGCAAAGGGGATACTGGAAACACCATATATTTT. Its protein is CASKGDTGNTIYF.